The subject of this entry is one T cell receptor (beta chain). What it binds is not known. The CDR3 length is 15 residues. The germline V gene encodes CDR1 SGHDT and CDR2 YYEEEE. The V end was cut by 0 bases, the J end by 0 bases, with 10 bases between. A second PCR, run for about 7 to 11 cycles, used a sample-barcoded 5' primer plus a J-beta primer mix. TCRdb used MiXCR to reprocess the 5' RACE reads, holding one entry per CDR3 protein. Among about 780,000 distinct CDR3 sequences listed, 20% to 30% were seen once. This entry comes from a study of blood T cells in healthy people across ages. General observations from the study: Across samples, TCR beta diversity tracked strongly with naive T cell percentage.

These same records also appear under a second study, on T cells of mothers and their children. That work states: Samples were provided by three healthy Caucasian mothers and their six children.

Sequenced material: blood. This TCR was sampled from a boy younger than 18 in good health. V is TRBV5-6 and J is TRBJ2-7; possible D gene TRBD1, 5 bases. The CDR3 sequence is CASSLVDSSSYEQYF. The CDR3 DNA is TGTGCCAGCAGCTTGGTAGACAGTAGCTCCTACGAGCAGTACTTC.